A single sample is the source of the 29 T cell receptor beta chains below, sequenced in a study of yellow fever vaccine responses in identical twins. A single record per CDR3 protein comes from TCRdb applying MiXCR to the RT-PCR reads. The data hold approximately 16,000 distinct CDR3 sequences, with about four fifths observed a single time. The sample in question was T cells from blood (PBMCs), unsorted or a sorted subset (not recorded which), obtained before or after yellow fever vaccination (not recorded which). These receptor sequences come from a woman under 30 who received the yellow fever vaccine.

The chain combines TRBV10-3 with TRBJ1-4; 8 nucleotides match TRBD1. The CDR3 totals 13 residues. J was trimmed by 9 bases and V by 1 base; bases with no gene match: 1. Germline loops: CDR1 ENHRY, CDR2 SYGVKD. CDR3 region: CAISEWDRQKLFF. The CDR3 DNA sequence: TGTGCCATCAGTGAGTGGGACAGGCAAAAACTGTTTTTT.

This sequence joins TRBV29-1 and TRBJ2-7; TRBD1 matches at 8 bases. The V and J ends lost 5 bases and 6 bases, in that order; junction bases with no gene match: 6. The length of the CDR3 is 12 residues. Germline values: CDR1 SQVTM, CDR2 ANQGSEA. This chain's CDR3 is CSVTRTGFEQYF. Here the CDR3 DNA reads TGCAGCGTTACTCGGACAGGGTTCGAGCAGTACTTC.

This chain joins TRBV19 and TRBJ1-1; D possibly corresponds to TRBD1 (6 bases). V was cut by 7 bases and J by 1 base, with 7 bases left in between. Germline CDR1 and CDR2: LNHDA and SQIVND (reference sequence). The CDR3 spans 12 residues. CDR3 amino acids: CASTQGNTEAFF. CDR3 in DNA: TGTGCCAGTACACAGGGGAACACTGAAGCTTTCTTT. The complete variable domain, with remaining parts taken from reference TRBV19 and TRBJ1-1, reads DGGITQSPKYLFRKEGQNVTLSCEQNLNHDAMYWYRQDPGQGLRLIYYSQIVNDFQKGDIAEGYSVSREKKESFPLTVTSAQKNPTAFYLCASTQGNTEAFFGQGTRLTVV.

This clonotype was observed a handful of times. This chain joins TRBV2 and TRBJ2-1; D is ambiguous. The CDR3 runs to 12 residues. V was trimmed by 6 bases and J by 1 base, leaving 4 bases between them. Germline loops: CDR1 SNHLY, CDR2 FYNNEI. In DNA, the CDR3 is TGTGCCAGCAGGGGTTCCTACAATGAGCAGTTCTTC. It codes for CASRGSYNEQFF.

The chain links TRBV10-3 to TRBJ2-1; 7 bases line up with TRBD2. Germline CDR1 ENHRY, CDR2 SYGVKD. The CDR3 runs to 15 residues. V dropped 6 bases and J dropped 0; count of bases not matched to a gene: 5. The DNA of the CDR3 is TGTGCCATCAGGCCTAGCGGAAGCTCCTACAATGAGCAGTTCTTC. Translated: CAIRPSGSSYNEQFF.

This clonotype turned up a few times. The genes are TRBV10-3 and TRBJ1-1; D is unclear. Trimming cost V 11 bases and J 1 base, with 14 bases left between them. This CDR3 contains 13 residues. Germline CDR1 ENHRY, CDR2 SYGVKD. As DNA, the CDR3 is TGTGCCGTTGGCGGCGCCCCGAACACTGAAGCTTTCTTT. This encodes CAVGGAPNTEAFF.

The chain has TRBV18 and TRBJ1-6; 9 bases match TRBD1. This CDR3 contains 16 residues. Germline-derived CDR1 and CDR2 are KGHSH and LQKENI. Unmatched junction bases numbered 5, after V lost 0 bases and J lost 8 bases. In DNA, the CDR3 is TGTGCCAGCTCACCACCCGGGACAGGGATTTATTCACCCCTCCACTTT. Translated: CASSPPGTGIYSPLHF.

The genes are TRBV29-1 and TRBJ1-1, with 9 bases that match TRBD1. The CDR3 is 14 residues long. CDR1 and CDR2 from the germline V gene are SQVTM and ANQGSEA. Unmatched junction bases numbered 4, after V lost 1 base and J lost 4 bases. In DNA form, the CDR3 reads TGCAGCGTTGAAGGGAACAGGGGGCGCACTGAAGCTTTCTTT. This sequence encodes CSVEGNRGRTEAFF.

This chain connects TRBV7-2 to TRBJ2-7; D is unclear. The CDR3 totals 15 residues. Germline CDR1 SGHTA, CDR2 FQGNSA. V lost 0 bases to trimming and J lost 4 bases, with 13 bases between them. CDR3 bases: TGTGCCAGCAGCTTAGCTGGGAATGGCCTTTACGAGCAGTACTTC. Residues: CASSLAGNGLYEQYF.

Only a few counts were recorded for this clonotype. The CDR3 is CASSLTAYEQYF. The CDR3 DNA reads as TGTGCCAGCAGTTTGACAGCATACGAGCAGTACTTC. The genes are TRBV6-2 or TRBV6-3 and TRBJ2-7; D is perhaps TRBD1 (5 bases). Between the trimmed V and J ends, which lost 4 bases and 4 bases, there was a span of 8 bases. The CDR3 consists of 12 residues. Germline assignment: CDR1 MNHEY and CDR2 SVGEGT.

The chain combines TRBV29-1 with TRBJ1-1; D gene uncertain. Trimming cost V 2 bases and J 4 bases, with 2 bases left between them. The CDR3 spans 10 residues. The germline gives CDR1 SQVTM, CDR2 ANQGSEA. CDR3 region: CSVETTEAFF. The CDR3 DNA follows: TGCAGCGTTGAAACCACTGAAGCTTTCTTT.

This clonotype was counted a few times. The CDR3 coding sequence is TGCAGTGCCACAGTAAGCGGGACCTACGAGCAGTACTTC. Amino acid sequence: CSATVSGTYEQYF. J is TRBJ2-7 and V is TRBV20-1; 7 bases map to TRBD2. CDR3 length: 13 amino acids. V shed 6 bases and J 2 bases; nucleotides not matched to a gene: 7. CDR1 and CDR2 from the germline V gene are DFQATT and SNEGSKA (reference sequence).

This chain joins TRBV3-1 and TRBJ2-1; TRBD2 matches 10 bases. In germline, CDR1 is LGHDT, CDR2 YNNKEL (reference sequence). V lost 5 bases to trimming and J lost 5 bases; unmatched junction nucleotides: 3. This CDR3 region has 14 residues. CDR3 amino acids: CASSLAGGHNEQFF. The DNA of the CDR3 is TGTGCCAGCAGCTTAGCGGGAGGCCACAATGAGCAGTTCTTC.

The chain links TRBV2 to TRBJ1-5, with D possibly TRBD1 on 6 matching bases. CDR3 size: 14 residues. Trimming removed 5 bases at V and 3 bases at J, with 11 bases between. From germline, CDR1 is SNHLY and CDR2 FYNNEI. Written as DNA, the CDR3 is TGTGCCAGCAGTTCGGACAGCCACAATCAGCCCCAGCATTTT. The encoded protein is CASSSDSHNQPQHF.

In this sample, this clonotype turned up a few times. The rearrangement links TRBV12-3 or TRBV12-4 to TRBJ2-7, with unresolved D. The CDR3 is made up of 13 amino acids. Trimming shortened V by 0 bases and J by 3 bases, and 6 bases separated the two germline ends. In DNA form, the CDR3 reads TGTGCCAGCAGTTTAGCAATGGGCTACGAGCAGTACTTC. It codes for CASSLAMGYEQYF.

The chain recombines TRBV23-1 with TRBJ1-5; possibly TRBD1 for D (5 bases). TRBV23-1 qualifies as an ORF whose function is uncertain. Trimming left V 3 bases short and J 2 bases short, with 8 bases between. The CDR3 covers 14 residues. The CDR3 coding sequence is TGCGCCAGCAGTCAGTCAGGGTGCAATCAGCCCCAGCATTTT. Amino acids: CASSQSGCNQPQHF.

The V gene is TRBV29-1, the J gene TRBJ2-1; a possible D gene is TRBD2 (6 bases). The V end was cut by 4 bases, the J end by 9 bases, with 13 bases between. Germline assignment: CDR1 SQVTM and CDR2 ANQGSEA. CDR3 length equals 12 residues. The CDR3 nucleotides read TGCAGCGTTGTAGCGGCCCCCGGTGAGCAGTTCTTC. Translated: CSVVAAPGEQFF.

Here the CDR3 reads CASSPLGGPYEQYF. The CDR3 nucleotides are TGTGCCAGCAGCCCTCTCGGGGGCCCCTACGAGCAGTACTTC. The chain combines TRBV3-1 with TRBJ2-7, with D perhaps given as TRBD1 or TRBD2 (6 bases each). Germline V gene lookup returns CDR1 LGHDT and CDR2 YNNKEL (reference sequence). The CDR3 extends over 14 amino acids. The V end lost 4 bases, the J end lost 2 bases, and 12 bases lay between the germline ends.

The genes are TRBV6-1 and TRBJ2-2; 7 bases match TRBD2. Germline assignment: CDR1 MNHNS and CDR2 SASEGT. Unmatched junction bases numbered 6, after V lost 5 bases and J lost 3 bases. The CDR3 loop spans 15 amino acids. In nucleotides, the CDR3 is TGTGCCAGCAGTCCTGTGGCGGGGGACACCGGGGAGCTGTTTTTT. Protein product: CASSPVAGDTGELFF.

The chain is built from TRBV12-3 or TRBV12-4 and TRBJ2-3; D could derive from TRBD1 or TRBD2 (7 bases each). There are 13 residues in the CDR3. CDR3 coding DNA: TGTGCTTCCGGGGAGGGGGCGAAAGATACGCAGTATTTT. Its translation: CASGEGAKDTQYF.

The chain uses TRBV7-2 and TRBJ1-2; 8 positions match TRBD1. CDR1 and CDR2 from the germline V gene are SGHTA and FQGNSA. Trimming at V came to 7 bases and at J to 12 bases, leaving 10 bases not matched to a gene. CDR3 size: 12 residues. The CDR3 sequence is CASNIRTGSHTF. CDR3 nucleotides: TGTGCCAGCAACATCCGGACAGGGTCCCACACCTTC.

This chain uses TRBV11-3 with TRBJ2-4; D is tentatively TRBD1 or TRBD2 (5 bases each). This CDR3 has 14 amino acids. V was clipped by 8 bases and J by 1 base, with 12 bases between them. Germline V lookup: CDR1 SGHNT, CDR2 YENEEA. CDR3 in amino acids: CASLDWGAKNIQYF. DNA of the CDR3: TGTGCCAGCTTGGACTGGGGGGCCAAAAACATTCAGTACTTC.

This chain links TRBV5-6 with TRBJ2-3; D tentatively reads TRBD1 or TRBD2 (5 bases each). The germline V gene has CDR1 SGHDT and CDR2 YYEEEE. This CDR3 is 15 amino acids long. V was shortened by 1 base and J by 2 bases, with 11 bases between the two germline ends. The chain's CDR3 is CASSLPQGPTDTQYF. The CDR3 DNA reads TGTGCCAGCAGCTTGCCCCAGGGACCCACAGATACGCAGTATTTT.

The V and J genes are TRBV11-1 and TRBJ2-7; 8 bases match TRBD2. J lost 4 bases, V lost 0 bases, and 8 bases had no gene match. Germline V gene sequence: CDR1 SGHAT, CDR2 FQDESV (reference sequence). The CDR3 is 16 residues long. The CDR3 DNA reads as TGTGCCAGCAGCTTAGCATTGGGCGGGGGGTTGTACGAGCAGTACTTC. It codes for CASSLALGGGLYEQYF.

J is TRBJ2-7 and V is TRBV10-1; weak D call: TRBD1 (6 bases). Germline V gene lookup returns CDR1 WNHNN and CDR2 SYGVQD (reference sequence). The CDR3 spans 14 residues. With 4 bases removed from V and 6 bases from J, the gap between germline ends came to 16 bases. The CDR3 reads CASSVGGPRAEQYF. The CDR3 DNA follows: TGCGCCAGCAGTGTTGGGGGCCCCCGGGCCGAGCAGTACTTC.

The chain employs TRBV7-6 and TRBJ2-5, with D uncertain. CDR1 and CDR2 from the germline V gene are SGHVS and FNYEAQ. The CDR3 runs to 12 residues. The V gene lost 1 base and the J gene lost 5 bases, with 5 bases spanning the gap. Here the CDR3 DNA reads TGTGCCAGCAGCTTAGAGCCGGAGACCCAGTACTTC. This encodes CASSLEPETQYF.

This sequence joins TRBV29-1 and TRBJ2-1; TRBD1 matches 8 bases. From germline, CDR1 is SQVTM and CDR2 ANQGSEA. The CDR3 runs to 16 residues. The J segment lost 4 bases and the V segment lost 5 bases, leaving 13 bases of the junction unmatched. This CDR3 reads CSVYGLSRGLYNEQFF. CDR3 nucleotide sequence: TGCAGCGTTTACGGGTTAAGCAGGGGGCTTTACAATGAGCAGTTCTTC.

This clonotype ranks as large. This rearrangement joins TRBV27 to TRBJ2-1; weak D call: TRBD1 (5 bases). This CDR3 has 15 amino acids. Per germline, CDR1 MNHEY and CDR2 SMNVEV (reference sequence). Trimming pared 6 bases from V and 5 bases from J, leaving 17 bases between. CDR3 sequence (DNA): TGTGCCAGCAGACCGCTTCTTGACAGAAACAATGAGCAGTTCTTC. Its translation is CASRPLLDRNNEQFF.

Details on this clonotype: An end of the junction differs from the germline gene, which may be a read error. This rearrangement joins TRBV5-1 to TRBJ1-1; D is undetermined. CDR3 length equals 13 residues. The germline gives CDR1 SGHRS, CDR2 YFSETQ. The CDR3 here is CASRLGGNTEAFF. Here the CDR3 DNA reads TGCGCCAGCAGATTGGGTGGGAACACTGAAGCTTTCTTT.